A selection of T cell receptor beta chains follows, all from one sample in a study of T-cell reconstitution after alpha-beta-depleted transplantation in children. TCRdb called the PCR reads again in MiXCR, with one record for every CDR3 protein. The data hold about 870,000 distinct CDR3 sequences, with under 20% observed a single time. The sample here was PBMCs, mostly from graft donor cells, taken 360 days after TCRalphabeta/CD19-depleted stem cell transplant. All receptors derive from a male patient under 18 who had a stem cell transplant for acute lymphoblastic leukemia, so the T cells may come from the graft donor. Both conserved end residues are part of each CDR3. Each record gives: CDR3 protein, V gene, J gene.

CDR3 protein: CASSKGEDRGRETQYF
V gene: TRBV21-1
J gene: TRBJ2-5

CDR3 protein: CASSLTFTGELFF
V gene: TRBV7-8
J gene: TRBJ2-2

CDR3 protein: CSARDRGRGQPQHF
V gene: TRBV20-1
J gene: TRBJ1-5

CDR3 protein: CASSAAAGGSYEQYF
V gene: TRBV9
J gene: TRBJ2-7

CDR3 protein: CASSWGAIGLSYNEQFF
V gene: TRBV5-1
J gene: TRBJ2-1

CDR3 protein: CASSFMIVTDEQYF
V gene: TRBV12-3/TRBV12-4
J gene: TRBJ2-7

CDR3 protein: CASSFHTGGSYNEQFF
V gene: TRBV7-3
J gene: TRBJ2-1

CDR3 protein: CASTEGGRPHEQYF
V gene: TRBV28
J gene: TRBJ2-7

CDR3 protein: CASSALSGRVQETQYF
V gene: TRBV19
J gene: TRBJ2-5

CDR3 protein: CASSSGFIGGVNTEAFF
V gene: TRBV12-3/TRBV12-4
J gene: TRBJ1-1

CDR3 protein: CASSLEMLGQGGRDEQFF
V gene: TRBV5-5
J gene: TRBJ2-1

CDR3 protein: CASSPQRGSNYEQYF
V gene: TRBV4-1
J gene: TRBJ2-7

CDR3 protein: CASSLTSYRTGGYNEQFF
V gene: TRBV19
J gene: TRBJ2-1

CDR3 protein: CASSQTSGLYNEQFF
V gene: TRBV10-1
J gene: TRBJ2-1

CDR3 protein: CASSLAFGSGRPYNEQFF
V gene: TRBV7-6
J gene: TRBJ2-1

CDR3 protein: CSARYGWTGNQPQHF
V gene: TRBV20-1
J gene: TRBJ1-5

CDR3 protein: CASSVGGAAAYEQYF
V gene: TRBV9
J gene: TRBJ2-7

CDR3 protein: CASSDTWTSRETQYF
V gene: TRBV25-1
J gene: TRBJ2-5

CDR3 protein: CSVVGTSGLNEQFF
V gene: TRBV29-1
J gene: TRBJ2-1

CDR3 protein: CASSEPIGLAGLDEQFF
V gene: TRBV10-2
J gene: TRBJ2-1

CDR3 protein: CASSFTGGYYGYTF
V gene: TRBV25-1
J gene: TRBJ1-2